These T cell receptor beta chains were read from a single sample in a study of PD-L1 blockade in urothelial cancer. Profiling relied on immunoSEQ multiplex PCR, and the TCRdb table lists in-frame clones only, not all of them. The sample records tens of thousands of clones, 84% being singletons. The sequencing here drew on PBMCs, taken around atezolizumab (anti-PD-L1) treatment. These receptors were taken from a woman aged 70-85 years with urothelial cancer. The CDR3 runs from the conserved cysteine through the conserved F or W. The order of the fields is CDR3 protein, CDR3 DNA, J gene, V gene, clone size, D gene. The D gene is left open where the match is weak. Not all rows give a size; the values are once, few, many and, for expanded clones, a class.

CDR3 protein: CASSLEGATNEKLFF
CDR3 DNA: TGCGCCAGCAGCTTGGAGGGGGCAACTAATGAAAAACTGTTTTTT
J gene: TRBJ1-4
V gene: TRBV5-1
clone size: .
D gene: .

CDR3 protein: CASSYSGGFSYEQYF
CDR3 DNA: TGTGCCAGCAGTTACTCGGGGGGGTTCTCCTACGAGCAGTACTTC
J gene: TRBJ2-7
V gene: TRBV6-6
clone size: .
D gene: TRBD2

CDR3 protein: CAISRQQAGEKLFF
CDR3 DNA: TGTGCCATCAGTCGACAACAGGCCGGTGAAAAACTGTTTTTT
J gene: TRBJ1-4
V gene: TRBV10-3
clone size: .
D gene: .

CDR3 protein: CASSPHGGANTFDYGYTF
CDR3 DNA: TGTGCCAGCAGCCCACACGGGGGGGCAAACACCTTTGACTATGGCTACACCTTC
J gene: TRBJ1-2
V gene: TRBV7-2
clone size: .
D gene: .

CDR3 protein: CASSLRTGGEDGYTF
CDR3 DNA: TGTGCCAGCAGCTTGAGAACAGGGGGGGAAGATGGCTACACCTTC
J gene: TRBJ1-2
V gene: TRBV5-8
clone size: .
D gene: TRBD1

CDR3 protein: CASSLGGYRGPAFF
CDR3 DNA: TGCGCCAGCAGCTTGGGGGGTTACAGGGGGCCAGCTTTCTTT
J gene: TRBJ1-1
V gene: TRBV5-1
clone size: .
D gene: TRBD1

CDR3 protein: CASSPRRYGTNTEAFF
CDR3 DNA: TGTGCCAGCAGCCCGCGCCGCTACGGGACAAACACTGAAGCTTTCTTT
J gene: TRBJ1-1
V gene: TRBV7-9
clone size: .
D gene: .

CDR3 protein: CASRDRGRNGYTF
CDR3 DNA: TGTGCCAGCCGGGACAGGGGGCGAAATGGCTACACCTTC
J gene: TRBJ1-2
V gene: TRBV27
clone size: .
D gene: TRBD1

CDR3 protein: CACERESGTDTQYF
CDR3 DNA: TGTGCCTGCGAGCGGGAGTCCGGCACAGATACGCAGTATTTT
J gene: TRBJ2-3
V gene: TRBV30
clone size: .
D gene: TRBD2

CDR3 protein: CASSFSSPSPEQFF
CDR3 DNA: TGTGCCAGCAGCTTCAGTAGCCCATCCCCTGAGCAGTTCTTC
J gene: TRBJ2-1
V gene: TRBV7-9
clone size: .
D gene: .

CDR3 protein: CASSLTGGSWYNEQFF
CDR3 DNA: TGTGCCAGCAGCTTAACGGGCGGGAGCTGGTACAATGAGCAGTTCTTC
J gene: TRBJ2-1
V gene: TRBV7-3
clone size: .
D gene: TRBD2

CDR3 protein: CASSLIGHGEYF
CDR3 DNA: TGTGCCAGCAGCTTAATTGGCCACGGGGAGTACTTC
J gene: TRBJ2-7
V gene: TRBV7-2
clone size: once
D gene: .

CDR3 protein: CSASPGVEQFF
CDR3 DNA: TGCAGTGCTAGTCCGGGAGTTGAGCAGTTCTTC
J gene: TRBJ2-1
V gene: TRBV20-1
clone size: .
D gene: .

CDR3 protein: CASSKTGLRTEAFF
CDR3 DNA: TGTGCCAGCAGCAAAACAGGTTTACGCACTGAAGCTTTCTTT
J gene: TRBJ1-1
V gene: TRBV7-2
clone size: .
D gene: .

CDR3 protein: CASSPYGGREGRNEQFF
CDR3 DNA: TGTGCCAGCAGCCCATACGGCGGGCGGGAGGGTAGAAATGAGCAGTTCTTC
J gene: TRBJ2-1
V gene: TRBV5-4
clone size: .
D gene: TRBD2

CDR3 protein: CASSPPGVSQGEKLFF
CDR3 DNA: TGTGCCAGCAGTCCGCCCGGGGTTAGCCAAGGGGAAAAACTGTTTTTT
J gene: TRBJ1-4
V gene: TRBV7-9
clone size: .
D gene: .

CDR3 protein: CASSLAGRHEQFF
CDR3 DNA: TGTGCCAGCAGCTTAGCCGGGAGGCATGAGCAGTTCTTC
J gene: TRBJ2-1
V gene: TRBV7-9
clone size: few
D gene: TRBD2

CDR3 protein: CASSPEGIVGYEQYF
CDR3 DNA: TGCGCCAGCAGCCCGGAGGGGATTGTCGGCTACGAGCAGTACTTC
J gene: TRBJ2-7
V gene: TRBV5-1
clone size: .
D gene: .

CDR3 protein: CASSLGLGRGVAGNTIYF
CDR3 DNA: TGCGCCAGCAGCTTGGGATTGGGCAGGGGCGTCGCTGGAAACACCATATATTTT
J gene: TRBJ1-3
V gene: TRBV5-1
clone size: .
D gene: .

CDR3 protein: CASSLGQGRNEQYF
CDR3 DNA: TGTGCCAGCAGCTTAGGTCAGGGTAGGAACGAGCAGTACTTC
J gene: TRBJ2-7
V gene: TRBV7-3
clone size: .
D gene: .

CDR3 protein: CASSLASGGGTDTQYF
CDR3 DNA: TGCGCCAGCAGCTTGGCAAGCGGGGGCGGTACAGATACGCAGTATTTT
J gene: TRBJ2-3
V gene: TRBV5-1
clone size: .
D gene: TRBD2

CDR3 protein: CASSTWDRGCEQYF
CDR3 DNA: TGTGCCAGTAGTACCTGGGACAGGGGATGCGAGCAGTACTTC
J gene: TRBJ2-7
V gene: TRBV19
clone size: once
D gene: TRBD1

CDR3 protein: CASSFGGRANYGYTF
CDR3 DNA: TGTGCCAGCAGCTTCGGTGGCAGGGCGAACTATGGCTACACCTTC
J gene: TRBJ1-2
V gene: TRBV7-2
clone size: .
D gene: .

CDR3 protein: CASSATSGVYNEQFF
CDR3 DNA: TGTGCCAGCAGCGCTACTAGCGGGGTTTACAATGAGCAGTTCTTC
J gene: TRBJ2-1
V gene: TRBV7-2
clone size: .
D gene: TRBD2

CDR3 protein: CASSHRQAAYEQYF
CDR3 DNA: TGCGCCAGCTCCCACCGGCAGGCCGCCTACGAGCAGTACTTC
J gene: TRBJ2-7
V gene: TRBV5-1
clone size: .
D gene: .

CDR3 protein: CASQGSMGQTNSPLHF
CDR3 DNA: TGTGCCAGCCAGGGCTCCATGGGACAGACAAATTCACCCCTCCACTTT
J gene: TRBJ1-6
V gene: TRBV2
clone size: .
D gene: TRBD1

CDR3 protein: CASNIAGGWDNEQFF
CDR3 DNA: TGTGCCAGCAATATAGCGGGAGGGTGGGACAATGAGCAGTTCTTC
J gene: TRBJ2-1
V gene: TRBV28
clone size: .
D gene: TRBD2

CDR3 protein: CASSLAPGDTQYF
CDR3 DNA: TGCGCCAGCAGCTTGGCCCCAGGAGATACGCAGTATTTT
J gene: TRBJ2-3
V gene: TRBV5-1
clone size: .
D gene: .

CDR3 protein: CASSSNGFEAFF
CDR3 DNA: TGCGCCAGCAGCTCCAACGGGTTTGAAGCTTTCTTT
J gene: TRBJ1-1
V gene: TRBV5-1
clone size: .
D gene: .

CDR3 protein: CASSYSHPTNTEAFF
CDR3 DNA: TGTGCCAGTAGTTATTCACACCCAACGAACACTGAAGCTTTCTTT
J gene: TRBJ1-1
V gene: TRBV19
clone size: .
D gene: .

CDR3 protein: CASSSRDRFLSYEQYF
CDR3 DNA: TGTGCCAGTAGTTCTCGGGACAGGTTCCTCTCCTACGAGCAGTACTTC
J gene: TRBJ2-7
V gene: TRBV19
clone size: .
D gene: TRBD1

CDR3 protein: CASSRAGAEDWQFF
CDR3 DNA: TGCGCCAGCAGCCGTGCGGGAGCCGAGGATTGGCAGTTCTTC
J gene: TRBJ2-1
V gene: TRBV4-1
clone size: few
D gene: TRBD2

CDR3 protein: CASSLQGARGQPQHF
CDR3 DNA: TGTGCCAGCAGTTTACAGGGGGCTAGAGGGCAGCCCCAGCATTTT
J gene: TRBJ1-5
V gene: TRBV6-1
clone size: few
D gene: TRBD1

CDR3 protein: CASRGDRASGEQFF
CDR3 DNA: TGTGCCAGCAGGGGGGACAGGGCCAGCGGGGAGCAGTTCTTC
J gene: TRBJ2-1
V gene: TRBV6-4
clone size: .
D gene: TRBD1

CDR3 protein: CASSTSGRVGEQFF
CDR3 DNA: TGTGCCAGCAGTACTAGCGGGAGGGTTGGAGAGCAGTTCTTC
J gene: TRBJ2-1
V gene: TRBV6-5
clone size: .
D gene: TRBD2

CDR3 protein: CASSARTGGVLHQPQHF
CDR3 DNA: TGTGCCAGCAGTGCCCGAACAGGGGGCGTTTTACATCAGCCCCAGCATTTT
J gene: TRBJ1-5
V gene: TRBV6-1
clone size: .
D gene: TRBD1

CDR3 protein: CASSPSGTDTQYF
CDR3 DNA: TGTGCCAGCAGCCCTTCGGGGACAGATACGCAGTATTTT
J gene: TRBJ2-3
V gene: TRBV11-3
clone size: .
D gene: .

CDR3 protein: CASSLGGRSTDTQYF
CDR3 DNA: TGTGCCAGCAGCTTAGGCGGGAGGAGCACAGATACGCAGTATTTT
J gene: TRBJ2-3
V gene: TRBV7-2
clone size: .
D gene: TRBD2

CDR3 protein: CASSLDLAGPYEQYF
CDR3 DNA: TGTGCCAGCAGCTTGGATTTAGCGGGACCCTACGAGCAGTACTTC
J gene: TRBJ2-7
V gene: TRBV5-4
clone size: once
D gene: TRBD2

CDR3 protein: CASSLTGTGFSPLHF
CDR3 DNA: TGTGCCAGCAGCTTAACCGGGACAGGGTTTTCACCCCTCCACTTT
J gene: TRBJ1-6
V gene: TRBV7-9
clone size: .
D gene: TRBD1

CDR3 protein: CAISDRGRPPSSTDTQYF
CDR3 DNA: TGTGCCATCAGTGACAGGGGGCGTCCCCCCTCTTCGACAGATACGCAGTATTTT
J gene: TRBJ2-3
V gene: TRBV10-3
clone size: .
D gene: TRBD1

CDR3 protein: CASSLGGSGDTQYF
CDR3 DNA: TGTGCCAGCAGCTTAGGCGGGAGCGGGGATACGCAGTATTTT
J gene: TRBJ2-3
V gene: TRBV7-9
clone size: .
D gene: TRBD2

CDR3 protein: CASRGTGLYEQYF
CDR3 DNA: TGTGCCAGCAGGGGGACAGGGCTCTACGAGCAGTACTTC
J gene: TRBJ2-7
V gene: TRBV2
clone size: few
D gene: TRBD1

CDR3 protein: CAISRDSRYGYTF
CDR3 DNA: TGTGCCATCAGCCGGGACAGTCGATATGGCTACACCTTC
J gene: TRBJ1-2
V gene: TRBV10-3
clone size: .
D gene: TRBD1

CDR3 protein: CASSLLANEQFF
CDR3 DNA: TGCGCCAGCAGCTTACTAGCGAATGAGCAGTTCTTC
J gene: TRBJ2-1
V gene: TRBV5-1
clone size: .
D gene: TRBD2

CDR3 protein: CASSSQGGVAEQYF
CDR3 DNA: TGTGCCAGCAGCTCTCAAGGGGGGGTAGCTGAGCAGTACTTC
J gene: TRBJ2-7
V gene: TRBV11-3
clone size: .
D gene: .

CDR3 protein: CASSYSPAQNYGYTF
CDR3 DNA: TGTGCCAGCAGTTACTCGCCTGCTCAGAACTATGGCTACACCTTC
J gene: TRBJ1-2
V gene: TRBV6-6
clone size: .
D gene: .

CDR3 protein: CASSDARDRRGKGGELFF
CDR3 DNA: TGTGCCAGCAGTGACGCCCGGGACAGGAGGGGGAAGGGCGGGGAGCTGTTTTTT
J gene: TRBJ2-2
V gene: TRBV6-4
clone size: .
D gene: TRBD1

CDR3 protein: CASSERNGYNEQFF
CDR3 DNA: TGTGCCAGCAGTGAACGAAACGGTTACAATGAGCAGTTCTTC
J gene: TRBJ2-1
V gene: TRBV6-1
clone size: .
D gene: .

CDR3 protein: CASSIDLLAGGGELFF
CDR3 DNA: TGTGCCAGTAGTATAGACCTACTGGCGGGAGGCGGGGAGCTGTTTTTT
J gene: TRBJ2-2
V gene: TRBV19
clone size: .
D gene: TRBD2

CDR3 protein: CASSPPGLANQPQHF
CDR3 DNA: TGTGCCAGCAGCCCCCCCGGGCTAGCGAATCAGCCCCAGCATTTT
J gene: TRBJ1-5
V gene: TRBV7-2
clone size: few
D gene: .

CDR3 protein: CASSEWGQGNYGYTF
CDR3 DNA: TGTGCCAGCAGTGAATGGGGACAGGGCAACTATGGCTACACCTTC
J gene: TRBJ1-2
V gene: TRBV25-1
clone size: .
D gene: TRBD1

CDR3 protein: CASSRGGADTEAFF
CDR3 DNA: TGTGCCAGCTCACGGGGGGGCGCGGACACTGAAGCTTTCTTT
J gene: TRBJ1-1
V gene: TRBV18
clone size: .
D gene: .

CDR3 protein: CASSPGGTDSYEQYF
CDR3 DNA: TGCGCCAGCAGCCCGGGAGGGACAGATTCCTACGAGCAGTACTTC
J gene: TRBJ2-7
V gene: TRBV5-1
clone size: .
D gene: .

CDR3 protein: CASSNLAGGSYNEQFF
CDR3 DNA: TGTGCCAGCAGTAACCTAGCGGGTGGCTCCTACAATGAGCAGTTCTTC
J gene: TRBJ2-1
V gene: TRBV25-1
clone size: .
D gene: TRBD2

CDR3 protein: CASSSAGHPSYNEQFF
CDR3 DNA: TGTGCCAGCAGCTCCGCCGGACACCCCTCCTACAATGAGCAGTTCTTC
J gene: TRBJ2-1
V gene: TRBV7-6
clone size: .
D gene: .

CDR3 protein: CASSPLRDRALTF
CDR3 DNA: TGTGCCAGCAGCCCGCTACGGGACAGGGCTTTGACCTTC
J gene: TRBJ1-2
V gene: TRBV7-2
clone size: .
D gene: TRBD1